The 22 T cell receptor beta chains presented below share a single source sample, sequenced in a study of blood T cell repertoires in COVID-19. Clones were read by immunoSEQ multiplex PCR, and TCRdb kept only the in-frame ones, dropping some. The sample consists of about 230,000 clones, approximately 80% of them appearing once. Sequencing was carried out using peripheral blood. The receptors were sampled from a man in his forties with acute or convalescent COVID-19.

The chain carries TRBV5-4 and TRBJ2-7; unclear D gene. Germline V gene sequence: CDR1 SGHNT, CDR2 YYREEE (reference sequence). There are 16 residues in the CDR3. The germline V and J ends were trimmed by 0 bases and 4 bases, with 17 bases remaining between them. The CDR3 here is CASSLGGGTFVYEQYF. The CDR3 coding sequence is TGTGCCAGCAGCTTGGGAGGCGGTACTTTCGTATACGAGCAGTACTTC.

This chain links TRBV4-1 with TRBJ2-1, with 8 bases fitting TRBD2. The CDR3 has 14 residues. Per the germline V gene, CDR1 is MGHRA and CDR2 is YSYEKL. J lost 9 bases, V lost 4 bases, and 8 bases had no gene match. The CDR3 spells CASSLRLAYPEQFF. The CDR3 coding sequence is TGCGCCAGCAGCCTCCGACTAGCGTACCCTGAGCAGTTCTTC.

The chain carries TRBV2 and TRBJ1-2; 9 nucleotides agree with TRBD1. Germline lookup yields CDR1 SNHLY and CDR2 FYNNEI. Unmatched junction bases numbered 5, after V lost 2 bases and J lost 7 bases. The CDR3 consists of 14 residues. The CDR3 loop reads CASSERGTGSGYTF. CDR3 DNA sequence: TGTGCCAGCAGTGAAAGAGGGACAGGGTCTGGCTACACCTTC.

This clone appeared a few times. The genes are TRBV6-5 and TRBJ1-1; 7 bases line up with TRBD1. Germline loops: CDR1 MNHEY, CDR2 SVGAGI. Trimming at V came to 7 bases and at J to 5 bases, leaving 10 bases not matched to a gene. This CDR3 has 14 residues. The CDR3 here is CASNKPSGGTEAFF. CDR3 DNA: TGTGCCAGCAACAAACCGTCAGGGGGGACTGAAGCTTTCTTT.

Details on this clone: The same CDR3 is also encoded by other DNA sequences in this sample. The chain combines TRBV18 with TRBJ1-6; 10 bases align to TRBD1. J was trimmed by 8 bases and V by 3 bases; bases with no gene match: 1. The CDR3 spans 14 residues. Germline V gives CDR1 KGHSH, CDR2 LQKENI. CDR3 protein: CASSPGTGDSPLHF. The CDR3, as DNA: TGTGCCAGCTCACCCGGGACAGGGGATTCACCCCTCCACTTT.

The V gene is TRBV9, the J gene TRBJ2-3; a possible D gene is TRBD2 (5 bases). Germline V CDR1 and CDR2: SGDLS, YYNGEE. Trimming removed 0 bases from V and 9 bases from J, with 11 bases in between. This CDR3 comprises 13 residues. The CDR3 nucleotides read TGTGCCAGCAGCGTAGTCTTGGGAGTGACGCAGTATTTT. As protein: CASSVVLGVTQYF.

The genes are TRBV5-4 and TRBJ1-4; 9 positions match TRBD1. The germline CDR1 and CDR2 sequences are SGHNT and YYREEE (reference sequence). V was pared by 4 bases and J by 6 bases, with 7 bases of the junction left unmatched. The CDR3 has 15 residues. The CDR3 region is CASSPGQGTHEKLFF. Written as DNA, the CDR3 is TGTGCCAGCAGCCCAGGACAGGGGACTCATGAAAAACTGTTTTTT.

The chain is built from TRBV7-2 and TRBJ2-3; 9 bases agree with TRBD1. The V and J ends lost 3 bases and 5 bases, in that order; junction bases with no gene match: 9. Germline lookup yields CDR1 SGHTA and CDR2 FQGNSA. The CDR3 consists of 16 residues. CDR3 bases: TGTGCCAGCAGCTTCCCGGGACAGGGTGTAGGAGATACGCAGTATTTT. Translated, it gives CASSFPGQGVGDTQYF. Full variable domain (missing parts from reference TRBV7-2 and TRBJ2-3): GAGVSQSPSNKVTEKGKDVELRCDPISGHTALYWYRQSLGQGLEFLIYFQGNSAPDKSGLPSDRFSAERTGGSVSTLTIQRTQQEDSAVYLCASSFPGQGVGDTQYFGPGTRLTVL.

The chain recombines TRBV5-5 with TRBJ2-5; tentative D call: TRBD1 (6 bases). Germline V gene data show CDR1 as SGHKS and CDR2 as YYEKEE (reference sequence). The CDR3 is made up of 12 amino acids. Between the trimmed V and J ends, which lost 6 bases and 2 bases, there was a span of 8 bases. The CDR3 here is CASTGAQETQYF. The DNA of the CDR3 is TGTGCCAGCACAGGGGCGCAAGAGACCCAGTACTTC.

The chain carries TRBV11-3 and TRBJ2-1; 7 bases map to TRBD2. The CDR3 totals 16 residues. J was trimmed by 7 bases and V by 1 base; bases with no gene match: 10. Germline V gives CDR1 SGHNT, CDR2 YENEEA. The CDR3 protein is CASSLGSRAGTNEQFF. The CDR3, as DNA: TGTGCCAGCAGCTTAGGCTCGAGAGCGGGAACGAATGAGCAGTTCTTC. Complete variable domain (other parts from reference TRBV11-3 and TRBJ2-1): EAGVVQSPRYKIIEKKQPVAFWCNPISGHNTLYWYLQNLGQGPELLIRYENEEAVDDSQLPKDRFSAERLKGVDSTLKIQPAELGDSAVYLCASSLGSRAGTNEQFFGPGTRLTVL.

The chain combines TRBV19 with TRBJ1-2; TRBD1 might be the D (6 bases). The CDR3 sequence is 14 residues long. Trimming stripped 7 bases from V and 3 bases from J, with 15 bases between. Germline V gene data show CDR1 as LNHDA and CDR2 as SQIVND (reference sequence). The CDR3 DNA reads as TGTGCCAGTACCCCTCAGGGGAAGGACTATGGCTACACCTTC. It codes for CASTPQGKDYGYTF.

The chain uses TRBV24-1 and TRBJ2-1, with 8 bases identical to TRBD1. Losses at the gene ends were 3 bases for V and 2 bases for J; bases not matched to a gene: 5. Germline V lookup: CDR1 KGHDR, CDR2 SFDVKD. The CDR3 runs 16 residues. CDR3 DNA: TGTGCCACCAGTGATGCCCGGACAGGGCCCTACAATGAGCAGTTCTTC. This gives the protein CATSDARTGPYNEQFF.

The rearrangement uses TRBV2 and TRBJ2-1, with 7 bases lining up with TRBD1. J lost 7 bases, V lost 7 bases, and 10 bases had no gene match. CDR3 length equals 14 residues. CDR1 and CDR2 from the germline V gene are SNHLY and FYNNEI. The CDR3 sequence: CASMRAGTANEQFF. CDR3 DNA: TGTGCCAGCATGCGAGCCGGGACAGCAAATGAGCAGTTCTTC.

This clone was counted a few times. A much bigger clone sits one base away, suggesting this may be a read error. The chain employs TRBV7-9 and TRBJ1-1; D remains unclear. Trimming took off 1 base at V and 1 base at J, with 4 bases between the two ends. CDR3 size: 13 residues. Germline loops: CDR1 SEHNR, CDR2 FQNEAQ (reference sequence). The CDR3 region is CASSLDRNTEAFF. CDR3 DNA: TGTGCCAGCAGCTTAGACAGGAACACTGAAGCTTTCTTT.

This chain uses TRBV18 with TRBJ1-2, with 8 bases fitting TRBD1. The CDR3 contains 13 residues. The germline gives CDR1 KGHSH, CDR2 LQKENI. After removal of 3 bases from V and 6 bases from J, the junction contained 3 bases not matched to a gene. The CDR3 sequence is CASSPMTGDGYTF. The CDR3 bases are TGTGCCAGCTCACCGATGACAGGGGATGGCTACACCTTC. The full variable domain, in which reference TRBV18 and TRBJ1-2 provide the parts outside the CDR3, is NAGVMQNPRHLVRRRGQEARLRCSPMKGHSHVYWYRQLPEEGLKFMVYLQKENIIDESGMPKERFSAEFPKEGPSILRIQQVVRGDSAAYFCASSPMTGDGYTFGSGTRLTVV.

The rearrangement joins TRBV19 to TRBJ2-7; maybe TRBD1 (6 bases). Germline V lookup: CDR1 LNHDA, CDR2 SQIVND (reference sequence). Trimming took 4 bases from V and 3 from J, leaving 10 bases between them. This CDR3 has 13 amino acids. CDR3 in amino acids: CASSTGEGYEQYF. In DNA, the CDR3 is TGTGCCAGTAGTACAGGGGAAGGCTACGAGCAGTACTTC.

This chain connects TRBV5-4 to TRBJ2-7; tentative D call: TRBD1 (6 bases). Between the trimmed V and J ends, which lost 4 bases and 0 bases, there was a span of 14 bases. The CDR3 is 15 residues long. CDR1 is SGHNT and CDR2 is YYREEE in the germline V gene (reference sequence). CDR3 loop: CASSPPGVSSYEQYF. CDR3 bases: TGTGCCAGCAGCCCCCCAGGGGTAAGCTCCTACGAGCAGTACTTC. The full variable domain, its missing parts supplied by reference TRBV5-4 and TRBJ2-7, is ETGVTQSPTHLIKTRGQQVTLRCSSQSGHNTVSWYQQALGQGPQFIFQYYREEENGRGNFPPRFSGLQFPNYSSELNVNALELDDSALYLCASSPPGVSSYEQYFGPGTRLTVT.

This clone was seen a handful of times. J is TRBJ1-4 and V is TRBV7-2; D is perhaps TRBD1 (5 bases). CDR1 and CDR2 (germline): SGHTA, FQGNSA. Trimming pared 5 bases from V and 3 bases from J, leaving 13 bases between. The CDR3 runs 15 residues. The DNA of the CDR3 is TGTGCCAGCAGCCCAAATGGGGGGGCTAATGAAAAACTGTTTTTT. It codes for CASSPNGGANEKLFF.

CDR3 bases: TGTGCCAGCAGCTGGCCTCCGGGACTAGCCTCGGACGAGCAGTACTTC. Its translation: CASSWPPGLASDEQYF. The chain joins TRBV7-8 to TRBJ2-7, with 9 bases matching TRBD2. This CDR3 contains 16 residues. Germline V gene lookup returns CDR1 SGHVS and CDR2 FQNEAQ. Trimming took 4 bases from V and 5 from J; bases not matched to a gene: 12.

This clone appeared a single time. The rearrangement joins TRBV19 to TRBJ1-2; 8 bases match TRBD1. The CDR3 runs 14 residues. CDR1 and CDR2 (germline): LNHDA, SQIVND (reference sequence). Trimming took 6 bases from V and 2 from J; bases not matched to a gene: 5. CDR3 sequence (DNA): TGTGCCAGTAGCGGACAGGGTATAAACTATGGCTACACCTTC. Protein sequence: CASSGQGINYGYTF.

CDR3 bases: TGTGCCAGACCTCCGGGACACAACGAAAACTATGGCTACACCTTC. This gives the protein CARPPGHNENYGYTF. The chain uses TRBV27 and TRBJ1-2, with a weak D call TRBD1 (6 bases). The V gene lost 9 bases and the J gene lost 2 bases, with 19 bases spanning the gap. Germline V gene data show CDR1 as MNHEY and CDR2 as SMNVEV (reference sequence). The CDR3 consists of 15 residues.

This chain joins TRBV27 and TRBJ1-5; D may be TRBD1 (6 bases). V gave up 3 bases and J gave up 4 bases, with 28 bases separating them. This CDR3 contains 20 residues. Germline CDR1 MNHEY, CDR2 SMNVEV (reference sequence). The CDR3: CASSLSFTGTSRPPNQPQHF. In nucleotides, the CDR3 is TGTGCCAGCAGTTTGTCGTTCACCGGGACATCGCGCCCTCCTAATCAGCCCCAGCATTTT.